This TCR beta chain emerged from a study of blood T cells in healthy people across ages. This CDR3 has 17 amino acids. Trimming cost V 5 bases and J 7 bases; bases outside gene matches: 20. Germline lookup yields CDR1 SGHTA and CDR2 FQGTGA. Around 10 milliliters of peripheral blood were drawn from each donor. Study-wide results and caveats: In these data, TCR beta diversity tracked strongly with naive T cell percentage.

Sample-barcoded 5' priming and a J-beta primer mix drove a second PCR of roughly 6 to 12 cycles. Sequencing yielded, for each sample, at least 2.5 million paired-end reads carrying CDR3. TCRdb passed the 5' RACE reads through MiXCR, listing each CDR3 protein once. The table has 630,000 or so distinct CDR3 sequences, about a third seen once. In this sample, this clonotype turned up a few times. Its antigen is unidentified. A read error is possible here, since a much larger clone lies one base away. The TCR originated in a woman over 75 in good health. Material: blood. This chain uses TRBV7-3 with TRBJ2-7; 7 nucleotides align to TRBD2. The CDR3 region is CASSDTLMRGRNNEQYF. The CDR3 nucleotides read TGTGCCAGCAGCGATACCCTTATGCGGGGGAGAAACAATGAGCAGTACTTC.